Presented here are 5 T cell receptor beta chains from one specimen sequenced in a study of CXCR3-negative and CXCR3-positive naive CD8 T cells. Findings and limits, study-wide: More hydrophobic TRB CDR3s were found in CXCR3-positive naive cells than in CXCR3-negative naive cells.

These receptors have no known antigen. The authors made the TRB cDNA libraries by 5' RACE using UMI labels. From its re-call of the 5' RACE reads, TCRdb lists each CDR3 protein once, without DNA. Across tens of thousands of distinct CDR3 sequences, the top ten clones capture roughly 0.74% of the sample. Sequencing used naive CXCR3+ CD8+ T cells from blood. As to subset: CD45RO-CCR7+CD27+CD95- naive CD8+ T cells expressing CXCR3 (TNR3+). Receptor source: a human donor in good health. Some clones in this sample may be carry-over from other donors' samples.

The chain couples TRBV18 to TRBJ1-1; TCRdb selects TRBD1, and the lack of DNA leaves this call unchecked. CDR3 size: 14 residues. Per germline, CDR1 KGHSH and CDR2 LQKENI. CDR3 amino acids: CASSPPFGQFEAFF. The full variable domain, with the rest looked up from reference TRBV18 and TRBJ1-1, is NAGVMQNPRHLVRRRGQEARLRCSPMKGHSHVYWYRQLPEEGLKFMVYLQKENIIDESGMPKERFSAEFPKEGPSILRIQQVVRGDSAAYFCASSPPFGQFEAFFGQGTRLTVV.

The chain combines TRBV20-1 with TRBJ1-2; TCRdb lists TRBD1, though no DNA is available to test this call. The germline CDR1 and CDR2 sequences are DFQATT and SNEGSKA (reference sequence). The CDR3 is made up of 12 amino acids. The CDR3 sequence is CSARAPTDGYTF.

The chain combines TRBV29-1 with TRBJ1-2. There are 11 residues in the CDR3. The germline V gene has CDR1 SQVTM and CDR2 ANQGSEA. This CDR3 reads CSVEEGLGYTF.

The rearrangement links TRBV6-5 to TRBJ1-4; the D call from TCRdb, TRBD1, cannot be confirmed without DNA. Per germline, CDR1 MNHEY and CDR2 SVGAGI. The CDR3 length is 15 residues. CDR3 amino acids: CASSYYQGPNEKLFF.

This chain links TRBV18 with TRBJ2-7; as DNA is missing, the TRBD1 call by TCRdb cannot be tested. The CDR3 contains 15 residues. Germline lookup yields CDR1 KGHSH and CDR2 LQKENI. The chain's CDR3 is CASSPGQGSSYEQYF.